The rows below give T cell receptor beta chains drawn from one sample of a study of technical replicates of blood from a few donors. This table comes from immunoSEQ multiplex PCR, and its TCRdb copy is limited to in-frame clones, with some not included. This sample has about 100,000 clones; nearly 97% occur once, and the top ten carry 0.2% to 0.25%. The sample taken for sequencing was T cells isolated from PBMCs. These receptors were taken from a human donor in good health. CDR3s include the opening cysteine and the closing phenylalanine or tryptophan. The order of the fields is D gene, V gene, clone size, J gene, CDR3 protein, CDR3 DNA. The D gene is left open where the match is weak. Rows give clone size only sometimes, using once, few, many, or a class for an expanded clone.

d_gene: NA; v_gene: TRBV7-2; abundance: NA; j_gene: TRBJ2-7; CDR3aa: CASSQDHRVSYEQYF; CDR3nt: TGTGCCAGCAGCCAAGATCACAGAGTCTCCTACGAGCAGTACTTC
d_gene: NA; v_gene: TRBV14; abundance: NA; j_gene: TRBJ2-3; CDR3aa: CASSQRRGQGTDTQYF; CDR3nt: TGTGCCAGCAGCCAGCGACGGGGACAAGGGACCGATACGCAGTATTTT
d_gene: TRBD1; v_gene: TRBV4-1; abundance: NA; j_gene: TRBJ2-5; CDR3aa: CASSPVTGAETQYF; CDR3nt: TGCGCCAGCAGCCCCGTCACAGGGGCGGAGACCCAGTACTTC
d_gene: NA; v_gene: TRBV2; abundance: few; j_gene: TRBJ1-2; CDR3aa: CASSDYGSGYTF; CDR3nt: TGTGCCAGCAGTGATTACGGGAGCGGCTACACCTTC
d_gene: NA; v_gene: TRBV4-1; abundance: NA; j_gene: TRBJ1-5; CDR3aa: CASSQRYDRNQPQHF; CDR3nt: TGCGCCAGCAGCCAGCGCTACGACAGAAATCAGCCCCAGCATTTT
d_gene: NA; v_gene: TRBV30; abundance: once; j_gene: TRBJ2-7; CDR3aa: CAWSGRGLSYEQYF; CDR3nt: TGTGCCTGGAGTGGACGGGGTCTATCCTACGAGCAGTACTTC
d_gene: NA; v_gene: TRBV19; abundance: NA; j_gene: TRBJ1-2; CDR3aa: CASSKTPTGENYGYTF; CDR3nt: TGTGCCAGTAGTAAGACACCGACGGGGGAAAACTATGGCTACACCTTC
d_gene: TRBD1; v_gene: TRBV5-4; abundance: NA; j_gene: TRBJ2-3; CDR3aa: CASSFAGGPTGTQYF; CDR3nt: TGTGCCAGCAGCTTCGCAGGGGGCCCCACGGGTACGCAGTATTTT
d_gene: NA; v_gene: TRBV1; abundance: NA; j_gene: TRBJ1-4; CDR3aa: CTSSQDQEDPQEKLFF; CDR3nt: TGCACCAGCAGCCAAGATCAGGAAGACCCACAGGAAAAACTGTTTTTT
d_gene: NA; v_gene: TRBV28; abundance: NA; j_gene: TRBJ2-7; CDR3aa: CASSSLNEQYF; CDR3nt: TGTGCCAGCAGTAGCTTGAACGAGCAGTACTTC
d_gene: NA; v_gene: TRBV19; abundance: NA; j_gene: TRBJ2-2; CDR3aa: CASSIELAFPNTGELFF; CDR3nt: TGTGCCAGTAGTATCGAATTAGCTTTCCCGAACACCGGGGAGCTGTTTTTT
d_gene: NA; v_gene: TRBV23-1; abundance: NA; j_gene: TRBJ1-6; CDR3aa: CASSSVAGVSPLHF; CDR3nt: TGCGCCAGCAGCTCGGTCGCAGGGGTTTCACCCCTCCACTTT
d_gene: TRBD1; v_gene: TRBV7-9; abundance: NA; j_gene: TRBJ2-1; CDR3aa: CASSDQKGQGIYEQFF; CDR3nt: TGTGCCAGCAGCGACCAGAAGGGACAGGGTATCTATGAGCAGTTCTTC
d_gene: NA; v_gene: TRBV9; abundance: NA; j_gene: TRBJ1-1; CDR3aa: CASSPVTDSMNTEAFF; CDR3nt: TGTGCCAGCAGCCCTGTTACGGACAGTATGAACACTGAAGCTTTCTTT
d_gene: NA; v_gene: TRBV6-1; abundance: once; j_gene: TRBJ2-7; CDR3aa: CASSEGSAGSTYEQYF; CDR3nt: TGTGCCAGCAGTGAAGGGTCGGCGGGGAGTACCTACGAGCAGTACTTC
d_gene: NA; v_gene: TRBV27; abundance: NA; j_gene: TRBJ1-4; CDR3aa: CASRRPGGNEKLFF; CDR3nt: TGTGCCAGCAGGAGACCCGGGGGGAATGAAAAACTGTTTTTT
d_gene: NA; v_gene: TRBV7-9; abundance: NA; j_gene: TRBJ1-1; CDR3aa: CASSIRVGEAFF; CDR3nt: TGTGCCAGCAGCATCAGGGTGGGAGAAGCTTTCTTT
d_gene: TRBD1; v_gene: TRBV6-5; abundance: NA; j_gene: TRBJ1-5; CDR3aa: CASSRGVGDSQPQHF; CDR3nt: TGTGCCAGCAGCAGAGGGGTGGGGGACAGTCAGCCCCAGCATTTT
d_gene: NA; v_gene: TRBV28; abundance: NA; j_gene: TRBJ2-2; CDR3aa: CASSGDNANTGELFF; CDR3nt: TGTGCCAGCAGTGGTGACAACGCGAACACCGGGGAGCTGTTTTTT
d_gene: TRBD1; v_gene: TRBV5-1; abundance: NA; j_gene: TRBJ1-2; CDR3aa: CASSPGTGEGYTF; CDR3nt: TGCGCCAGCAGCCCAGGGACAGGGGAAGGCTACACCTTC
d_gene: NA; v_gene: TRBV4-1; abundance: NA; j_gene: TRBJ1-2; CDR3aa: CASRSGGEGGYTF; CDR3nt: TGCGCCAGCAGGTCGGGGGGAGAGGGTGGCTACACCTTC
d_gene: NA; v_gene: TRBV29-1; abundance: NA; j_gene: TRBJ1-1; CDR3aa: CSVDGGRNTEAFF; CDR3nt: TGCAGCGTTGATGGGGGCAGGAACACTGAAGCTTTCTTT
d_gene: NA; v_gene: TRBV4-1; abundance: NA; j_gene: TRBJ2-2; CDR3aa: CASSQAAAKVGELFF; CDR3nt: TGCGCCAGCAGCCAAGCAGCAGCGAAGGTCGGGGAGCTGTTTTTT
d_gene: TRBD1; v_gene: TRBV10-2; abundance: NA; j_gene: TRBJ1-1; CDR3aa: CASRFRDREPAFF; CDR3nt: TGCGCCAGCAGATTCCGGGACAGGGAACCGGCTTTCTTT